In its sample, the clone carrying this TCR beta chain was seen a few times. One entry per CDR3 protein, called by TCRdb with MiXCR from the 5' RACE reads. Among approximately 230,000 distinct CDR3 sequences listed, 5% to 7% were seen once. Germline loops: CDR1 SEHNR, CDR2 FQNEAQ (reference sequence). V lost 2 bases, J lost 0 bases, and 8 bases lay in between. The CDR3 is 15 residues long. The data were taken from a study of identical twins. The sample was also linked to a second study, of T cells expressing NK-cell markers. That source notes: NKG2C+ dominant clonotype frequencies in several donors were roughly 1.0-7.5% of CD8+ T cells.

Input material: CD8+ T cells sorted from blood. This clonotype was obtained from a woman in her late teens or twenties in good health. This rearrangement joins TRBV7-9 to TRBJ1-3; no firm D call. The CDR3 protein is CASSLPPLSGNTIYF. In DNA form, the CDR3 reads TGTGCCAGCAGCTTACCCCCCCTCTCTGGAAACACCATATATTTT.